Listed here are 3 T cell receptor beta chains from one sample, sequenced in a study of CD8+CD57+ T cells in acquired aplastic anemia. Profiles of TCR beta VDJ and CDR3 were generated from a genomic DNA template. TCRdb re-called the reads with MiXCR, one entry per CDR3 protein. The sample holds approximately 380,000 distinct CDR3 sequences, around 68% seen once. Sample: sorted CD4+, CD8+, or CD8+CD57+ T cells (not recorded which) from PBMCs. The receptors derive from a human donor in good health, serving as a control.

The chain couples TRBV12-3 or TRBV12-4 to TRBJ1-5; no firm D call. Between the trimmed V and J ends, which lost 8 bases and 0 bases, there was a span of 8 bases. There are 13 residues in the CDR3. The CDR3 here is CASGRNSNQPQHF. DNA for the CDR3: TGTGCCAGCGGACGAAATAGCAATCAGCCCCAGCATTTT.

This clonotype was counted at least ten times. The gene calls are TRBV20-1 and TRBJ2-1; 8 positions agree with TRBD2. The V gene's germline CDR1 is DFQATT and CDR2 SNEGSKA (reference sequence). CDR3 length: 15 amino acids. The V gene end was trimmed by 0 bases and the J gene end by 5 bases; junction bases not matched to a gene: 6. CDR3 DNA: TGCAGTGCTAGAGATCTTTCGCGGGGGGACAATGAGCAGTTCTTC. Encoded protein: CSARDLSRGDNEQFF.

This clonotype was observed at least ten times. The chain employs TRBV29-1 and TRBJ1-1, with D perhaps TRBD1 (6 bases). Looked up from germline, CDR1 is SQVTM and CDR2 is ANQGSEA. The CDR3 spans 13 residues. Deletions cut 6 bases from V and 4 bases from J, with 15 bases between. Here the CDR3 DNA reads TGCAGCGTACTTTCGCGGGACACCACTGAAGCTTTCTTT. It yields the protein CSVLSRDTTEAFF.